This record concerns one T cell receptor (beta chain) sequence. The data stem from a study of T-cell reconstitution after alpha-beta-depleted transplantation in children. Trimming removed 5 bases from V and 0 bases from J, with 7 bases in between. The CDR3 has 13 amino acids. From germline, CDR1 is SGHVS and CDR2 FQNEAQ. Unique molecular identifiers were incorporated into the prepared TCRbeta library. TCRdb re-derived calls from the PCR reads in MiXCR, one entry per CDR3 protein. In the table there are some 500,000 distinct CDR3 sequences, around 20% of which are singletons. The source material was PBMCs from the stem cell graft donor, sampled from the stem cell graft. The chain uses TRBV7-8 and TRBJ1-1; D remains unclear. This sequence originates from a human donor who donated a stem cell graft to a child with acute lymphoblastic leukemia. The CDR3 region has the DNA TGTGCCAGCAGCGCGTCCCTGAACACTGAAGCTTTCTTT. Translated: CASSASLNTEAFF.